The T cell receptor beta chain under discussion was sequenced for a study of blood T cell repertoires in COVID-19. At the level of the study: PBMCs, B-cell-depleted T cells, or T cells were the source of the cDNA or gDNA that made up the material.

Repertoires were generated with immunoSEQ multiplex PCR, while TCRdb's copy carries only in-frame clones and drops some. The sample shows about 210,000 clones, 80% to 85% of them seen only once. Participants were placed into cohorts based on the clinical history they reported. The length of the CDR3 is 16 residues. This clone has only one observation. This TCR came from a woman in her twenties or thirties who had been exposed to COVID-19. The chain combines TRBV12-2 with TRBJ2-1; the listed D gene, TRBD1, was not tested against the DNA. TRBV12-2 constitutes a pseudogene. The sequencing sample was made of PBMCs or T cells enriched from blood (not recorded which). The CDR3 DNA is TGTGCAATCAAACCAACCGGGACAGGGGTAGTCGATGAGCAGTTCTTC. Translated, it gives CAIKPTGTGVVDEQFF.